These 14 T cell receptor beta chains came from one sample sequenced in a study of cytomegalovirus exposure and HLA in healthy donors. PCR primers comprised 60 Vbeta and 13 Jbeta primers. Repertoires were generated with immunoSEQ multiplex PCR, while TCRdb's copy carries only in-frame clones and drops some. The data show 100,000 to 150,000 clones, with about 82% seen just once and approximately 1.1% held by the top ten. Sequencing used PBMCs. These receptors all come from a boy younger than 18 in good health and CMV-seronegative.

The rearrangement uses TRBV5-6 and TRBJ1-5, with TRBD1 matching over 11 bases. With V trimmed by 4 bases and J by 4 bases, 10 bases remained unmatched. From germline, CDR1 is SGHDT and CDR2 YYEEEE. The CDR3 covers 17 residues. The CDR3 protein is CASSTPDRGLPNQPQHF. Here the CDR3 DNA reads TGTGCCAGCAGCACCCCGGACAGGGGGCTCCCTAATCAGCCCCAGCATTTT.

The chain couples TRBV30 to TRBJ2-5, with a tentative D call TRBD1 (7 bases). Looked up from germline, CDR1 is GTSNPN and CDR2 is SVGIG (reference sequence). This CDR3 has 14 amino acids. The V gene lost 2 bases and the J gene lost 5 bases, with 15 bases spanning the gap. The CDR3 protein is CAWSIPGGPETQYF. CDR3 nucleotides: TGTGCCTGGAGTATCCCAGGGGGGCCGGAGACCCAGTACTTC.

The rearrangement joins TRBV4-1 to TRBJ1-2, with 11 bases lining up with TRBD1. The ends lost 4 bases at V and 4 bases at J; junction bases unmatched: 8. This CDR3 spans 16 amino acids. Germline V gives CDR1 MGHRA, CDR2 YSYEKL. In nucleotides, the CDR3 is TGCGCCAGCAGCCCCGGGACAGGGGGTCTTTCCTATGGCTACACCTTC. It codes for CASSPGTGGLSYGYTF.

This chain joins TRBV4-2 and TRBJ2-5; D not resolved. This CDR3 contains 14 residues. V was cut by 4 bases and J by 0 bases, with 9 bases left in between. The germline V gene encodes CDR1 LGHNA and CDR2 YNFKEQ. The CDR3 protein is CASSPRAYQETQYF. In DNA, the CDR3 is TGTGCCAGCAGCCCACGCGCGTACCAAGAGACCCAGTACTTC.

This clone was seen a few times. The chain couples TRBV12-5 to TRBJ1-1, with D possibly matching TRBD1 (6 bases). The V and J ends lost 4 bases and 4 bases respectively, with 10 bases between them. Germline V lookup: CDR1 LGHNT, CDR2 FRNRAP. The CDR3 is 13 amino acids. CDR3 sequence reads: CASGSRGGTEAFF. DNA for the CDR3: TGTGCTAGTGGTTCCCGAGGGGGCACTGAAGCTTTCTTT.

This chain connects TRBV6-5 to TRBJ2-7, with 8 bases identical to TRBD1. Germline CDR1 and CDR2: MNHEY and SVGAGI. The CDR3 runs to 13 residues. J lost 4 bases, V lost 4 bases, and 3 bases had no gene match. The CDR3 loop is CASSSQGAYEQYF. The CDR3 DNA reads as TGTGCCAGCAGTTCGCAGGGGGCTTACGAGCAGTACTTC.

A word on this clone: One junction end disagrees with the germline gene, perhaps due to a read error. The CDR3 coding sequence is TGCGCCAGCGGCTTGCCTCAGGGGCAATCAGATACGCAGTATTTT. This encodes CASGLPQGQSDTQYF. V gene TRBV5-1 combines with J gene TRBJ2-3; weak D call: TRBD1 (6 bases). This CDR3 has 15 residues. The V gene's germline CDR1 is SGHRS and CDR2 YFSETQ.

V gene TRBV25-1 combines with J gene TRBJ2-7; the D is unclear. The CDR3 totals 15 residues. Trimming shortened V by 6 bases and J by 6 bases, and 21 bases separated the two germline ends. CDR1 MGHDK and CDR2 SYGVNS come from the germline V gene. The CDR3 protein is CASSPRLPQPREQYF. CDR3 bases: TGTGCCAGCAGCCCCAGGTTACCCCAACCACGCGAGCAGTACTTC.

The chain is built from TRBV6-7 and TRBJ1-2, with a tentative D call TRBD1 (6 bases). TRBV6-7 carries the ORF label, with uncertain function. The CDR3 consists of 18 residues. The V end lost 5 bases, the J end lost 1 base, and 23 bases lay between the germline ends. CDR3 region: CASSLKDQTGAHNYGYTF. CDR3 sequence (DNA): TGTGCCAGCAGTCTCAAGGACCAGACAGGAGCCCATAACTATGGCTACACCTTC.

This chain connects TRBV4-3 to TRBJ2-4; perhaps TRBD2 as D (6 bases). CDR3 size: 16 residues. V was shortened by 2 bases and J by 6 bases, with 17 bases between the two germline ends. From germline, CDR1 is LGHNA and CDR2 YSLEER. CDR3 in amino acids: CASSQSRTQEGNIQYF. CDR3 nucleotides: TGCGCCAGCAGCCAATCGAGGACCCAGGAGGGAAACATTCAGTACTTC.

CDR3 nucleotides: TGTGCCAGCAGCCAAATACCCGACAGGGGGCGGGCCGGCTACACCTTC. Protein sequence: CASSQIPDRGRAGYTF. The chain has TRBV14 and TRBJ1-2, with 10 bases identical to TRBD1. The ends lost 2 bases at V and 8 bases at J; junction bases unmatched: 11. The CDR3 extends over 16 amino acids. From germline, CDR1 is SGHDN and CDR2 FVKESK.

The chain has TRBV6-5 and TRBJ2-3, with 11 bases that match TRBD2. The CDR3 contains 14 residues. Germline CDR1 MNHEY, CDR2 SVGAGI. The V gene end was trimmed by 2 bases and the J gene end by 8 bases; junction bases not matched to a gene: 3. The CDR3 spells CASSYGLAGGTQYF. The CDR3 DNA follows: TGTGCCAGCAGTTACGGGCTAGCGGGAGGTACGCAGTATTTT.

The chain employs TRBV4-3 and TRBJ2-1; tentatively, D is TRBD2 (6 bases). Germline lookup yields CDR1 LGHNA and CDR2 YSLEER. This CDR3 is built from 14 residues. The V and J ends lost 0 bases and 7 bases respectively, with 10 bases between them. CDR3 amino acids: CASSQDFRENEQFF. The CDR3 bases are TGCGCCAGCAGCCAAGATTTCCGGGAGAATGAGCAGTTCTTC.

This sequence joins TRBV7-2 and TRBJ2-7; 8 bases fit TRBD1. Trimming cost V 2 bases and J 4 bases; bases outside gene matches: 7. Germline V CDR1 and CDR2: SGHTA, FQGNSA. The CDR3 has 15 residues. CDR3 coding DNA: TGTGCCAGCAGCTTATTAGGACAGGGCAAATACGAGCAGTACTTC. Its protein product is CASSLLGQGKYEQYF.